These T cell receptor beta chains were read from a single sample in a study of blood T cell repertoires in COVID-19. Generated by immunoSEQ multiplex PCR, the TCRdb table keeps only in-frame clones and is missing some. The sample lists 90,000 to 100,000 clones, 85% seen once, with approximately 40% in the top ten. Input material: peripheral blood. The receptors were gathered from an elderly man with acute or convalescent COVID-19. CDR3s include the opening cysteine and the closing phenylalanine or tryptophan. A D gene is named only where the DNA matches it firmly. Clone size appears in some rows only: once, few, many, or a class for an expanded clone.

d_call: .
clone_size: few
j_call: TRBJ2-2
v_call: TRBV3-1/TRBV3-2
cdr3_aa: CASTGIGYGTGELFF
cdr3_nt: TGTGCCAGCACCGGCATCGGGTACGGCACCGGGGAGCTGTTTTTT

d_call: TRBD1
clone_size: .
j_call: TRBJ1-6
v_call: TRBV5-1
cdr3_aa: CASSLAGQGESPLHF
cdr3_nt: TGCGCCAGCAGCTTGGCCGGACAGGGGGAATCACCCCTCCACTTT

d_call: TRBD2
clone_size: .
j_call: TRBJ2-7
v_call: TRBV3-1/TRBV3-2
cdr3_aa: CASSLGTSGGTYEQYF
cdr3_nt: TGTGCCAGCAGCCTCGGGACTAGCGGGGGAACCTACGAGCAGTACTTC

d_call: .
clone_size: once
j_call: TRBJ1-5
v_call: TRBV6-6
cdr3_aa: CASRSQGRHQPQHF
cdr3_nt: TGTGCCAGCAGAAGCCAGGGTAGGCATCAGCCCCAGCATTTT

d_call: .
clone_size: .
j_call: TRBJ2-5
v_call: TRBV27
cdr3_aa: CASSPSYQETQYF
cdr3_nt: TGTGCCAGCAGTCCCTCGTACCAAGAGACCCAGTACTTC

d_call: .
clone_size: .
j_call: TRBJ2-7
v_call: TRBV30
cdr3_aa: CAWSPRPVPYEQYF
cdr3_nt: TGTGCCTGGAGTCCCCGCCCGGTCCCCTACGAGCAGTACTTC

d_call: TRBD1
clone_size: .
j_call: TRBJ2-7
v_call: TRBV19
cdr3_aa: CASSMRQGLSYEQYF
cdr3_nt: TGTGCCAGTAGTATGAGACAGGGCCTCTCCTACGAGCAGTACTTC

d_call: TRBD1
clone_size: .
j_call: TRBJ1-5
v_call: TRBV7-3
cdr3_aa: CASSLMPPTGGQPQHF
cdr3_nt: TGTGCCAGCAGCTTAATGCCCCCGACAGGGGGCCAGCCCCAGCATTTT

d_call: TRBD1
clone_size: .
j_call: TRBJ2-7
v_call: TRBV29-1
cdr3_aa: CSADRGPYEQYF
cdr3_nt: TGCAGCGCCGACAGGGGGCCCTACGAGCAGTACTTC

d_call: .
clone_size: .
j_call: TRBJ1-4
v_call: TRBV3-1/TRBV3-2
cdr3_aa: CASSQVTVPNEKLFF
cdr3_nt: TGTGCCAGCAGCCAAGTGACAGTCCCAAATGAAAAACTGTTTTTT

d_call: .
clone_size: few
j_call: TRBJ1-6
v_call: TRBV5-6
cdr3_aa: CASSLRQADYSPLHF
cdr3_nt: TGTGCCAGCAGCTTGCGGCAGGCCGATTATTCACCCCTCCACTTT

d_call: .
clone_size: once
j_call: TRBJ2-5
v_call: TRBV5-4
cdr3_aa: CASSLGGAGAGKTQYF
cdr3_nt: TGTGCCAGCAGCCTAGGGGGGGCGGGAGCCGGGAAGACCCAGTACTTC

d_call: TRBD1
clone_size: .
j_call: TRBJ1-1
v_call: TRBV10-2
cdr3_aa: CASSTSRDRGTNTEAFF
cdr3_nt: TGCGCCAGCAGCACGTCCCGGGACAGGGGAACGAACACTGAAGCTTTCTTT

d_call: .
clone_size: once
j_call: TRBJ2-1
v_call: TRBV5-1
cdr3_aa: CASTFSPEGLRFF
cdr3_nt: TGCGCCAGCACCTTTTCTCCGGAAGGACTAAGGTTCTTC

d_call: TRBD1
clone_size: .
j_call: TRBJ2-3
v_call: TRBV11-3
cdr3_aa: CASSPGPGGSTDTQYF
cdr3_nt: TGTGCCAGCAGCCCAGGCCCAGGGGGCAGCACAGATACGCAGTATTTT

d_call: .
clone_size: .
j_call: TRBJ1-4
v_call: TRBV6-5
cdr3_aa: CASRDRSSNEKLFF
cdr3_nt: TGTGCCAGCAGAGACAGGAGTTCTAATGAAAAACTGTTTTTT

d_call: .
clone_size: .
j_call: TRBJ1-3
v_call: TRBV2
cdr3_aa: CASTPVGPGNTIYF
cdr3_nt: TGTGCCAGCACCCCGGTGGGGCCCGGAAACACCATATATTTT

d_call: TRBD2
clone_size: many
j_call: TRBJ2-3
v_call: TRBV7-7
cdr3_aa: CASSLGLAGTDTQYF
cdr3_nt: TGTGCTAGCAGCTTAGGGCTAGCGGGCACAGATACGCAGTATTTT

d_call: TRBD2
clone_size: few
j_call: TRBJ2-3
v_call: TRBV7-9
cdr3_aa: CASSFRGLAGGGSTDTQYF
cdr3_nt: TGTGCCAGCAGCTTCCGTGGACTAGCGGGAGGAGGTAGCACAGATACGCAGTATTTT

d_call: .
clone_size: .
j_call: TRBJ1-5
v_call: TRBV5-1
cdr3_aa: CASSLGGQPSEPQHF
cdr3_nt: TGCGCCAGCAGCTTGGGTGGACAGCCCTCAGAGCCCCAGCATTTT

d_call: TRBD2
clone_size: .
j_call: TRBJ2-3
v_call: TRBV27
cdr3_aa: CASSLRARTSGRALVAGTDTQYF
cdr3_nt: TGTGCCAGCAGTCTGAGGGCTCGGACTAGCGGGAGGGCCTTAGTCGCTGGCACAGATACGCAGTATTTT

d_call: .
clone_size: .
j_call: TRBJ1-2
v_call: TRBV29-1
cdr3_aa: CSVEATQNINYGYTF
cdr3_nt: TGCAGCGTTGAAGCGACACAGAATATCAACTATGGCTACACCTTC

d_call: .
clone_size: .
j_call: TRBJ1-3
v_call: TRBV14
cdr3_aa: CASSQSLSGNTIYF
cdr3_nt: TGTGCCAGCAGCCAGTCACTCTCTGGAAACACCATATATTTT

d_call: .
clone_size: .
j_call: TRBJ1-1
v_call: TRBV6-5
cdr3_aa: CASRLAVLGTEAFF
cdr3_nt: TGTGCCAGCAGGCTAGCCGTTCTCGGGACAGAAGCTTTCTTT

d_call: .
clone_size: .
j_call: TRBJ2-7
v_call: TRBV15
cdr3_aa: CATSRDLRLQIAYEQYF
cdr3_nt: TGTGCCACCAGCAGAGATCTCCGACTCCAGATTGCCTACGAGCAGTACTTC

d_call: .
clone_size: .
j_call: TRBJ1-1
v_call: TRBV5-1
cdr3_aa: CASSSQELNTEAFF
cdr3_nt: TGCGCCAGCAGCTCACAGGAGCTGAACACTGAAGCTTTCTTT

d_call: .
clone_size: .
j_call: TRBJ1-1
v_call: TRBV28
cdr3_aa: CASIQGNTEAFF
cdr3_nt: TGTGCCAGCATACAGGGAAACACTGAAGCTTTCTTT

d_call: .
clone_size: .
j_call: TRBJ2-3
v_call: TRBV11-3
cdr3_aa: CASSLGVSGAGGTDTQYF
cdr3_nt: TGTGCCAGCAGCTTAGGGGTGTCGGGGGCGGGGGGCACAGATACGCAGTATTTT

d_call: .
clone_size: .
j_call: TRBJ1-2
v_call: TRBV27
cdr3_aa: CASSLQGLGYGYTF
cdr3_nt: TGTGCCAGCAGTTTACAGGGTCTGGGCTATGGCTACACCTTC

d_call: TRBD2
clone_size: .
j_call: TRBJ2-1
v_call: TRBV18
cdr3_aa: CASSPLSRTSGRKYNEQFF
cdr3_nt: TGTGCCAGCTCACCCCTTTCGCGGACTAGCGGGAGGAAGTACAATGAGCAGTTCTTC

d_call: TRBD1
clone_size: .
j_call: TRBJ1-2
v_call: TRBV7-2
cdr3_aa: CASSLLGGGPGGYTF
cdr3_nt: TGTGCCAGCAGCTTACTAGGAGGGGGCCCGGGTGGCTACACCTTC

d_call: .
clone_size: once
j_call: TRBJ2-1
v_call: TRBV6-5
cdr3_aa: CASLARHNEQFF
cdr3_nt: TGTGCCAGCCTGGCTAGGCACAATGAGCAGTTCTTC

d_call: TRBD1
clone_size: .
j_call: TRBJ2-2
v_call: TRBV15
cdr3_aa: CATSTGQGANGELFF
cdr3_nt: TGTGCCACCAGCACAGGACAGGGGGCTAACGGGGAGCTGTTTTTT

d_call: TRBD2
clone_size: once
j_call: TRBJ2-5
v_call: TRBV27
cdr3_aa: CASSLVRVAGVLETQYF
cdr3_nt: TGTGCCAGCAGTTTAGTGAGGGTAGCGGGAGTTTTGGAGACCCAGTACTTC

d_call: TRBD2
clone_size: .
j_call: TRBJ2-3
v_call: TRBV18
cdr3_aa: CASSRTSTADTQYF
cdr3_nt: TGTGCCAGCTCAAGGACTAGCACTGCAGATACGCAGTATTTT

d_call: TRBD1
clone_size: once
j_call: TRBJ1-6
v_call: TRBV14
cdr3_aa: CASSLLTGDNSPLHF
cdr3_nt: TGTGCCAGCAGCCTATTGACAGGGGATAATTCACCCCTCCACTTT

d_call: .
clone_size: .
j_call: TRBJ2-3
v_call: TRBV5-1
cdr3_aa: CASSGEGDTQYF
cdr3_nt: TGCGCCAGCAGCGGAGAGGGAGATACGCAGTATTTT

d_call: TRBD1
clone_size: .
j_call: TRBJ1-3
v_call: TRBV9
cdr3_aa: CASSATSRGNTIYF
cdr3_nt: TGTGCCAGCAGCGCAACATCCAGGGGGAACACCATATATTTT